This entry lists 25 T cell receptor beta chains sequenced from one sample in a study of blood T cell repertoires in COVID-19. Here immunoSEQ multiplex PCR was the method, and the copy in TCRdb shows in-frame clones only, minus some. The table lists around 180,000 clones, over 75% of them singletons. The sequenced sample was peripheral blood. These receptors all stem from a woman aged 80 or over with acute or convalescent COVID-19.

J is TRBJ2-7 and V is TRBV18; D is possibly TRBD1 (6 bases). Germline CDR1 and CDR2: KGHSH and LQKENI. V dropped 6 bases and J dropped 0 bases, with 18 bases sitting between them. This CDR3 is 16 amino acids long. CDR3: CASSQRQVQSSYEQYF. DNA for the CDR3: TGTGCCAGCTCTCAACGACAGGTCCAAAGCTCCTACGAGCAGTACTTC.

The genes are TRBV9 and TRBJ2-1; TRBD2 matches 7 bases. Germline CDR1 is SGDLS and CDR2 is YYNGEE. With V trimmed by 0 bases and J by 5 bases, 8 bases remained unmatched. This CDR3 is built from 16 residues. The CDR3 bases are TGTGCCAGCAGCGTAGAGTCCGGACTAGGGAACAATGAGCAGTTCTTC. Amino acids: CASSVESGLGNNEQFF.

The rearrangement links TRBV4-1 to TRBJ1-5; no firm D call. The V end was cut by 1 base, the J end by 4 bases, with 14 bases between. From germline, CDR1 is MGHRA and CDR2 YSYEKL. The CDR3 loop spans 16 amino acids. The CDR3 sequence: CASSQARGGSNQPQHF. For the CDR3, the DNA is TGCGCCAGCAGCCAAGCCCGAGGAGGGAGTAATCAGCCCCAGCATTTT.

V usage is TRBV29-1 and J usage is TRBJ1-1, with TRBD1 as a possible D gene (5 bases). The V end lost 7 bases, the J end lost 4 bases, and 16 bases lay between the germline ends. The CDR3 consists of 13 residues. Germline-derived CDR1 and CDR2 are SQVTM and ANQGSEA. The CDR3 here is CSALGGGSTEAFF. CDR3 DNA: TGCAGCGCCCTCGGTGGGGGGAGCACTGAAGCTTTCTTT.

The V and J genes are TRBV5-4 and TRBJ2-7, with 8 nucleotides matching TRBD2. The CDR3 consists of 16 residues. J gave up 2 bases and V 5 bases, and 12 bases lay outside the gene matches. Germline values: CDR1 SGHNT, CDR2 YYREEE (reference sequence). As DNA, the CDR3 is TGTGCCAGCAGTATAAGCGGGAGCAGGGTCGCCTACGAGCAGTACTTC. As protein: CASSISGSRVAYEQYF.

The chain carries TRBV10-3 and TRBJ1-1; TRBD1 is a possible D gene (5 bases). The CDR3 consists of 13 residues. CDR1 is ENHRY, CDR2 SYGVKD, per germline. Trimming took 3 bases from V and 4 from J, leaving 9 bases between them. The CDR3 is CAISERGSTEAFF. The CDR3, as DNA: TGTGCCATCAGTGAAAGGGGCTCCACTGAAGCTTTCTTT.

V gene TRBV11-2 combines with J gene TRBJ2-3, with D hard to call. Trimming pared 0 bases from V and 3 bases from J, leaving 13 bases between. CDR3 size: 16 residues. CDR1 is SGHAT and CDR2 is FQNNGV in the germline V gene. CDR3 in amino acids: CASSLDQSAGTDTQYF. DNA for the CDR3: TGTGCCAGCAGCTTAGATCAAAGCGCCGGGACAGATACGCAGTATTTT.

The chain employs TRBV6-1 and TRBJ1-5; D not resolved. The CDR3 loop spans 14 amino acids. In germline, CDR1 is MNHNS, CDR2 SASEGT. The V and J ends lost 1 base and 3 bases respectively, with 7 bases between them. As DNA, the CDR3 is TGTGCCAGCAGTGAAGACCTAACCAATCAGCCCCAGCATTTT. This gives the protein CASSEDLTNQPQHF.

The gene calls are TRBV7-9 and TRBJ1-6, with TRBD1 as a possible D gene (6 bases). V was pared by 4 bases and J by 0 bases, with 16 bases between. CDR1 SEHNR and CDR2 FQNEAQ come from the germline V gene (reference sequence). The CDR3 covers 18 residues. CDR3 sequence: CASSSPTGPSSYNSPLHF. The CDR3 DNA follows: TGTGCCAGCAGCTCCCCAACAGGGCCTAGCTCCTATAATTCACCCCTCCACTTT. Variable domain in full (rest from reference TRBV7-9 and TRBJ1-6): DTGVSQNPRHKITKRGQNVTFRCDPISEHNRLYWYRQTLGQGPEFLTYFQNEAQLEKSRLLSDRFSAERPKGSFSTLEIQRTEQGDSAMYLCASSSPTGPSSYNSPLHFGNGTRLTVT.

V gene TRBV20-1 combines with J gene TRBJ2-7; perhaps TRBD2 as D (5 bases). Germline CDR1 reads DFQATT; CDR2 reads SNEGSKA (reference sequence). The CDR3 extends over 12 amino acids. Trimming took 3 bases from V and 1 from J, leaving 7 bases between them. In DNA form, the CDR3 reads TGCAGTGCTAGTCGGGAATCCTACGAGCAGTACTTC. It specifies CSASRESYEQYF.

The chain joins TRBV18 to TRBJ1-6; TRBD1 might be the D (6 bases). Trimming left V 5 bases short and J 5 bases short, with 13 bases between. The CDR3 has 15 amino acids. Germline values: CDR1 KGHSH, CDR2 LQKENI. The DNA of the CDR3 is TGTGCCAGCTCAATCCGGGACATTAATAATTCACCCCTCCACTTT. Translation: CASSIRDINNSPLHF.

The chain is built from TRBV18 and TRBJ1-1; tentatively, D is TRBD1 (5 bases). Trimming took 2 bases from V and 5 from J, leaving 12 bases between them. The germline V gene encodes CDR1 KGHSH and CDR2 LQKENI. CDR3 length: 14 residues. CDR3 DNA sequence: TGTGCCAGCTCACCAGTCCTGGGGGGAACTGAAGCTTTCTTT. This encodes CASSPVLGGTEAFF.

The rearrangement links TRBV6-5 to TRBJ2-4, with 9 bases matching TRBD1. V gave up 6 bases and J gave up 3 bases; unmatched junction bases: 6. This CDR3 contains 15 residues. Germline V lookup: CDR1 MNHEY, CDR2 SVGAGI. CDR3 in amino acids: CASSHGQGFKNIQYF. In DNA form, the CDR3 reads TGTGCCAGCAGCCACGGACAGGGGTTCAAAAACATTCAGTACTTC.

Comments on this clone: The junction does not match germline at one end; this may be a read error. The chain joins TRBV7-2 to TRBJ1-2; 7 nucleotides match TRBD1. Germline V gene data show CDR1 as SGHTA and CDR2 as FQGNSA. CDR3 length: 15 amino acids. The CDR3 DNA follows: TGTGCCAGCAGCCCACAGGGGCAGGTGAACTATGGCTACATCTTC. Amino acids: CASSPQGQVNYGYIF.

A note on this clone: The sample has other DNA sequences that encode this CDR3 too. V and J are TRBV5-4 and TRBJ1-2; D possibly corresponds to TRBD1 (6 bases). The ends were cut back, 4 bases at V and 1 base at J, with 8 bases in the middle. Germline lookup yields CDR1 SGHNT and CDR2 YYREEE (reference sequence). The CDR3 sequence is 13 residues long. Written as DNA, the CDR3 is TGTGCCAGCAGCCCGGACAGTAACTATGGCTACACCTTC. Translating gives CASSPDSNYGYTF.

The CDR3 nucleotides are TGTGCCAGCAGACCAGGGACAGGGGCTCCTCAAGAGACCCAGTACTTC. Encoded protein: CASRPGTGAPQETQYF. This chain joins TRBV5-4 and TRBJ2-5; 10 positions match TRBD1. After removal of 5 bases from V and 2 bases from J, the junction contained 9 bases not matched to a gene. The CDR3 is made up of 16 amino acids. Germline lookup yields CDR1 SGHNT and CDR2 YYREEE (reference sequence).

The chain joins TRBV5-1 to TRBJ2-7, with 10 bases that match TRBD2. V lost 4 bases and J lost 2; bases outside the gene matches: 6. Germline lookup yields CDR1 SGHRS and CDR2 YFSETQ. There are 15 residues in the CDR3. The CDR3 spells CASSASSGSTYEQYF. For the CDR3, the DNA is TGCGCCAGCAGCGCGTCTAGCGGGAGCACCTACGAGCAGTACTTC.

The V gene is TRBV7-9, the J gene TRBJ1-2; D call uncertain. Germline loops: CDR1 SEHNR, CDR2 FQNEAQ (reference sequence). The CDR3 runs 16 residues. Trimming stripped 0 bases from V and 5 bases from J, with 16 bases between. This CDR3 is CASSLARTALPYGYTF. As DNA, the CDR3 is TGTGCCAGCAGCTTAGCGCGAACAGCATTACCTTATGGCTACACCTTC.

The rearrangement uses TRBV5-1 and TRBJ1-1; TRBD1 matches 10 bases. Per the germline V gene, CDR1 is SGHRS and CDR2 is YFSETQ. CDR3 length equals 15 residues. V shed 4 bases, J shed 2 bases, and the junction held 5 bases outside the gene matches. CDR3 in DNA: TGCGCCAGCAGCACGGGACAGGGGAAAAACACTGAAGCTTTCTTT. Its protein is CASSTGQGKNTEAFF.

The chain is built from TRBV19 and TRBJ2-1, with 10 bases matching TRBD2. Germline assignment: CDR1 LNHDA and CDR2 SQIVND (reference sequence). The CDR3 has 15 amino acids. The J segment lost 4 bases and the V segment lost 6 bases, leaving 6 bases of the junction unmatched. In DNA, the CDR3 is TGTGCCAGTAGATCCCTAGCGGGGGATTACAATGAGCAGTTCTTC. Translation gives CASRSLAGDYNEQFF.

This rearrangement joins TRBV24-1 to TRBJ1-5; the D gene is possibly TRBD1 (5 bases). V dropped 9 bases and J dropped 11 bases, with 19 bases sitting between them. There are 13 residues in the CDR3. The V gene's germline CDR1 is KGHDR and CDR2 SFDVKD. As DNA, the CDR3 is TGTGCCACCTACGGGGCGGGGACCACAGCCCAGCATTTT. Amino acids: CATYGAGTTAQHF.

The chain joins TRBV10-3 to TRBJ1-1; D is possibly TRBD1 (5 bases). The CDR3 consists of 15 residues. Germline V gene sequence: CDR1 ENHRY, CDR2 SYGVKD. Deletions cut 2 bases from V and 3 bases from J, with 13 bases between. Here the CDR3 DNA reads TGTGCCATCAGTGAGGATAGGGGCGGGGACACTGAAGCTTTCTTT. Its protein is CAISEDRGGDTEAFF.

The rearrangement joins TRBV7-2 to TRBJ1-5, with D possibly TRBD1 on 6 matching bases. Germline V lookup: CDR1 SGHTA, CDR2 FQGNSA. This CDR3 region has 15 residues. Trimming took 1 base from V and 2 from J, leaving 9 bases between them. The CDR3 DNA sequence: TGTGCCAGCAGCTTAGTTTCAGGGGGCAATCAGCCCCAGCATTTT. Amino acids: CASSLVSGGNQPQHF.

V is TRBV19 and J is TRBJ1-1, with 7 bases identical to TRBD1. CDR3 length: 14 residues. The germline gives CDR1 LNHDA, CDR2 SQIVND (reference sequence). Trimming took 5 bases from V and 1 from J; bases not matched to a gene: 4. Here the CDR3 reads CASSFSGGNTEAFF. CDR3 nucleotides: TGTGCCAGTAGTTTCTCAGGGGGGAACACTGAAGCTTTCTTT.

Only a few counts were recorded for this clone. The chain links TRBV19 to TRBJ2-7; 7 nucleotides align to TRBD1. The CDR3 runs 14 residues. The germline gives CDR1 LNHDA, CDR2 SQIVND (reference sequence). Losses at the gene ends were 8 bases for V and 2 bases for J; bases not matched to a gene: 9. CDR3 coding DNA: TGTGCCAGTGGGATCCGGGACAGACCCTACGAGCAGTACTTC. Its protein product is CASGIRDRPYEQYF.